This T cell receptor beta chain was identified in a study of blood T cell dynamics during melanoma immunotherapy. V lost 7 bases, J lost 4 bases, and 8 bases stayed unmatched. This CDR3 has 14 residues. Germline lookup yields CDR1 LNHDA and CDR2 SQIVND (reference sequence). Documented time point: pre-treatment baseline. Method: immunoSEQ multiplex PCR; TCRdb's copy keeps in-frame clones and lacks some. The sample includes 5,500 to 8,500 clones, approximately 83% of them seen just once. This clone was seen just once. This receptor was obtained from a human donor with melanoma. Some clones in this sample may be carry-over from other donors' samples. The chain links TRBV19 to TRBJ2-3; TRBD1 agrees at 7 bases. The specimen comprised blood, sampled from a patient treated with checkpoint blockade. In DNA form, the CDR3 reads TGTGCCAGTACGGAAGGACAGGACGCAGATACGCAGTATTTT. Protein product: CASTEGQDADTQYF.